The present entry profiles one T cell receptor beta chain with its context. Measured with immunoSEQ multiplex PCR; TCRdb has only the in-frame clones, and not every one. The sample holds 150,000 to 200,000 clones, about 74% seen once. The data belong to a study of blood T cell repertoires in COVID-19. Germline V lookup: CDR1 SGHNT, CDR2 YYREEE (reference sequence). V lost 0 bases to trimming and J lost 0 bases, with 6 bases between them. CDR3 length: 14 amino acids. The receptor was derived from an elderly woman with acute or convalescent COVID-19. The chain recombines TRBV5-4 with TRBJ2-5, with D possibly being TRBD1 (5 bases). The specimen was peripheral blood. CDR3 region: CASSLDRYQETQYF. The CDR3 DNA reads TGTGCCAGCAGCTTGGACAGGTACCAAGAGACCCAGTACTTC.